The 10 T cell receptor beta chains listed next were all sequenced from one sample in a study of CD8 T cells in ankylosing spondylitis. TCRdb redid the calling of the 5' RACE reads with MiXCR, one entry per CDR3 protein. The sample has hundreds of thousands of distinct CDR3 sequences, roughly 25% seen once; the top ten hold less than 8.5%. Sequenced input: blood, either unsorted or a sorted T cell fraction (not recorded which). The origin of the receptors is a male donor with ankylosing spondylitis or in good health (not recorded which).

The chain has TRBV11-2 and TRBJ2-3; 13 bases are a match to TRBD2. The CDR3 has 17 residues. Germline V gene lookup returns CDR1 SGHAT and CDR2 FQNNGV. V shed 5 bases, J shed 2 bases, and the junction held 7 bases outside the gene matches. CDR3 loop: CASSLMGLAGTTDTQYF. For the CDR3, the DNA is TGTGCCAGCAGCCTAATGGGACTAGCGGGAACCACAGATACGCAGTATTTT. The variable domain in full, with the rest retrieved from reference TRBV11-2 and TRBJ2-3, is EAGVAQSPRYKIIEKRQSVAFWCNPISGHATLYWYQQILGQGPKLLIQFQNNGVVDDSQLPKDRFSAERLKGVDSTLKIQPAKLEDSAVYLCASSLMGLAGTTDTQYFGPGTRLTVL.

This clonotype has a handful of counts. V and J are TRBV7-2 and TRBJ2-3; tentative D call: TRBD2 (6 bases). CDR1 and CDR2 from the germline V gene are SGHTA and FQGNSA. Deletions cut 5 bases from V and 3 bases from J, with 15 bases between. The CDR3 covers 15 residues. CDR3 in DNA: TGTGCCAGCAGCATAGATGGGACTGCTACAGATACGCAGTATTTT. It is translated as CASSIDGTATDTQYF.

Only a few counts were recorded for this clonotype. V gene TRBV20-1 combines with J gene TRBJ2-5; TRBD2 is a possible D gene (6 bases). Germline CDR1 and CDR2: DFQATT and SNEGSKA (reference sequence). The length of the CDR3 is 12 residues. V was cut by 3 bases and J by 7 bases, with 12 bases left in between. The CDR3: CSARLAAGTQYF. In nucleotides, the CDR3 is TGCAGTGCTAGGTTAGCGGCAGGGACCCAGTACTTC.

There are many counts of this clonotype. The chain recombines TRBV5-1 with TRBJ1-6; the D gene is possibly TRBD1 (6 bases). Trimming left V 5 bases short and J 7 bases short, with 13 bases between. The germline V gene has CDR1 SGHRS and CDR2 YFSETQ. CDR3 length equals 14 residues. CDR3 DNA sequence: TGCGCCAGCAGACGACAGGACCCGAATTCACCCCTCCACTTT. Translated, it gives CASRRQDPNSPLHF. The variable domain in full, completed from reference TRBV5-1 and TRBJ1-6, reads KAGVTQTPRYLIKTRGQQVTLSCSPISGHRSVSWYQQTPGQGLQFLFEYFSETQRNKGNFPGRFSGRQFSNSRSEMNVSTLELGDSALYLCASRRQDPNSPLHFGNGTRLTVT.

This clonotype appeared a few times. The gene calls are TRBV7-2 and TRBJ2-3; D uncertain. CDR1 and CDR2 (germline): SGHTA, FQGNSA. The CDR3 runs to 13 residues. Trimming took 6 bases from V and 1 from J, leaving 8 bases between them. DNA of the CDR3: TGTGCCAGCAGTCCTGAACGCACAGATACGCAGTATTTT. Amino acid sequence: CASSPERTDTQYF.

This chain uses TRBV6-5 with TRBJ1-5; D gene ambiguous. V gave up 7 bases and J gave up 6 bases, with 13 bases separating them. The CDR3 extends over 13 amino acids. Looked up from germline, CDR1 is MNHEY and CDR2 is SVGAGI. The CDR3 DNA follows: TGTGCCAGCACTTTAAGGTATAGTCAGCCCCAGCATTTT. As protein: CASTLRYSQPQHF.

V is TRBV20-1 and J is TRBJ1-6; perhaps TRBD1 as D (5 bases). Trimming removed 4 bases at V and 3 bases at J, with 10 bases between. The CDR3 is 14 amino acids. Per the germline V gene, CDR1 is DFQATT and CDR2 is SNEGSKA (reference sequence). The CDR3 coding sequence is TGCAGTGCTATGGGGCGGAGCTATAATTCACCCCTCCACTTT. Translation gives CSAMGRSYNSPLHF.

In its sample, this clonotype was seen many times. The rearrangement joins TRBV5-1 to TRBJ2-2, with 9 nucleotides matching TRBD1. Germline V lookup: CDR1 SGHRS, CDR2 YFSETQ. Trimming cost V 0 bases and J 2 bases; bases outside gene matches: 2. The CDR3 totals 16 residues. CDR3 sequence reads: CASSLATGGNTGELFF. DNA of the CDR3: TGCGCCAGCAGCTTGGCTACAGGGGGCAACACCGGGGAGCTGTTTTTT.

This chain connects TRBV6-5 to TRBJ2-1; the D gene could be TRBD1 or TRBD2 (5 bases each). V was pared by 4 bases and J by 1 base, with 11 bases between. From germline, CDR1 is MNHEY and CDR2 SVGAGI. There are 15 residues in the CDR3. The chain's CDR3 is CASSWGRASYNEQFF. CDR3 coding DNA: TGTGCCAGCAGTTGGGGGAGAGCATCCTACAATGAGCAGTTCTTC.

This clonotype was picked up a small number of times. The chain is built from TRBV15 and TRBJ1-2, with D tentatively TRBD1 (5 bases). The CDR3 contains 15 residues. CDR1 and CDR2 from the germline V gene are LNHNV and YYDKDF (reference sequence). Trimming cost V 3 bases and J 6 bases, with 17 bases left between them. The CDR3 DNA is TGTGCCACCAGCAGGGGGCGGGTCTCCGGTGATGGCTACACCTTC. It is translated as CATSRGRVSGDGYTF.